The 21 T cell receptor beta chains presented below share a single source sample, sequenced in a study of blood T cell repertoires in COVID-19. Repertoires were generated with immunoSEQ multiplex PCR, while TCRdb's copy carries only in-frame clones and drops some. The sample has 65,000 to 90,000 clones, around 90% seen once. The sample comprised peripheral blood. The receptors here all came from a woman between 45 and 65 years old with active or convalescent COVID-19.

V usage is TRBV19 and J usage is TRBJ2-5; D gene ambiguous. The CDR3 is made up of 14 amino acids. V lost 4 bases to trimming and J lost 5 bases, with 14 bases between them. Germline CDR1 is LNHDA and CDR2 is SQIVND (reference sequence). The CDR3 DNA reads as TGTGCCAGTAGTACCGCGGCCGGATGGGAGACCCAGTACTTC. Its protein product is CASSTAAGWETQYF.

The chain recombines TRBV4-2 with TRBJ2-4, with 8 bases identical to TRBD1. This CDR3 is 15 amino acids long. CDR1 and CDR2 (germline): LGHNA, YNFKEQ. V lost 1 base to trimming and J lost 2 bases; unmatched junction nucleotides: 1. For the CDR3, the DNA is TGTGCCAGCAGCCAAGGGACAGGGTCCAAAAACATTCAGTACTTC. This sequence encodes CASSQGTGSKNIQYF.

V usage is TRBV24-1 and J usage is TRBJ2-1; 9 bases map to TRBD2. Losses at the gene ends were 2 bases for V and 0 bases for J; bases not matched to a gene: 1. The CDR3 spans 16 residues. Germline values: CDR1 KGHDR, CDR2 SFDVKD. In DNA, the CDR3 is TGTGCCACCAGTGATTATAGCGGGGGCTCCTACAATGAGCAGTTCTTC. Its translation is CATSDYSGGSYNEQFF.

CDR3: CASSYDGGYTF. CDR3 in DNA: TGTGCCAGCAGTTATGATGGCGGCTACACCTTC. V usage is TRBV6-6 and J usage is TRBJ1-2, with D hard to call. Germline values: CDR1 MNHNY, CDR2 SVGAGI (reference sequence). This CDR3 is 11 amino acids long. With 3 bases removed from V and 8 bases from J, the gap between germline ends came to 7 bases.

The chain is built from TRBV24-1 and TRBJ2-3, with 8 bases lining up with TRBD2. Looked up from germline, CDR1 is KGHDR and CDR2 is SFDVKD. Trimming removed 2 bases from V and 11 bases from J; junction bases left unmatched: 5. CDR3 length: 13 amino acids. The CDR3 reads CATSDSREGKQYF. The CDR3, as DNA: TGTGCCACCAGTGATTCCCGGGAGGGCAAGCAGTATTTT.

This clone was seen a single time. This sequence joins TRBV4-2 and TRBJ2-1; a possible D gene is TRBD2 (5 bases). Germline values: CDR1 LGHNA, CDR2 YNFKEQ. Between the trimmed V and J ends, which lost 0 bases and 9 bases, there was a span of 18 bases. The CDR3 spans 16 residues. CDR3 loop: CASSQDYRRASGEQFF. CDR3 coding DNA: TGTGCCAGCAGCCAAGATTATCGGCGGGCCAGCGGTGAGCAGTTCTTC.

The rearrangement joins TRBV19 to TRBJ2-3, with 13 nucleotides matching TRBD2. The CDR3 contains 19 residues. The V gene's germline CDR1 is LNHDA and CDR2 SQIVND (reference sequence). J was trimmed by 2 bases and V by 3 bases; bases with no gene match: 11. CDR3 in amino acids: CASSMFTGTSGVDTDTQYF. The CDR3 DNA follows: TGTGCCAGTAGTATGTTTACCGGGACTAGCGGGGTCGACACAGATACGCAGTATTTT.

V is TRBV5-6 and J is TRBJ1-2; D is undetermined. The CDR3 has 15 amino acids. V was clipped by 3 bases and J by 0 bases, with 12 bases between them. Looked up from germline, CDR1 is SGHDT and CDR2 is YYEEEE. The CDR3 sequence is CASSSLGVTNYGYTF. The CDR3 region has the DNA TGTGCCAGCAGCTCCCTGGGCGTAACTAACTATGGCTACACCTTC.

V gene TRBV19 combines with J gene TRBJ1-1; a weak D match, TRBD1 (5 bases). The ends were cut back, 3 bases at V and 8 bases at J, with 13 bases in the middle. CDR3 length: 13 amino acids. Germline V gives CDR1 LNHDA, CDR2 SQIVND (reference sequence). The CDR3 DNA sequence: TGTGCCAGTAGTATGTACCTCACAGGAGAAGCTTTCTTT. It translates to CASSMYLTGEAFF. The full variable domain, with the rest looked up from reference TRBV19 and TRBJ1-1, is DGGITQSPKYLFRKEGQNVTLSCEQNLNHDAMYWYRQDPGQGLRLIYYSQIVNDFQKGDIAEGYSVSREKKESFPLTVTSAQKNPTAFYLCASSMYLTGEAFFGQGTRLTVV.

The J gene is TRBJ2-6, the V gene TRBV25-1, with D hard to call. V dropped 6 bases and J dropped 4 bases, with 13 bases sitting between them. The CDR3 has 15 amino acids. Germline values: CDR1 MGHDK, CDR2 SYGVNS. As DNA, the CDR3 is TGTGCCAGCAGGAGCCCTGACTCCGGGGCCAACGTCCTGACTTTC. This codes for CASRSPDSGANVLTF. The full variable domain, with the rest looked up from reference TRBV25-1 and TRBJ2-6, is EADIYQTPRYLVIGTGKKITLECSQTMGHDKMYWYQQDPGMELHLIHYSYGVNSTEKGDLSSESTVSRIRTEHFPLTLESARPSHTSQYLCASRSPDSGANVLTFGAGSRLTVL.

The chain combines TRBV5-1 with TRBJ2-1, with 14 nucleotides matching TRBD2. J was trimmed by 2 bases and V by 6 bases; bases with no gene match: 4. Germline assignment: CDR1 SGHRS and CDR2 YFSETQ. The CDR3 covers 16 residues. CDR3 sequence: CASKGLAGEAYNEQFF. The CDR3 region has the DNA TGCGCCAGCAAGGGACTAGCGGGGGAGGCCTACAATGAGCAGTTCTTC.

The genes are TRBV2 and TRBJ2-3; a possible D gene is TRBD1 (6 bases). The CDR3 spans 16 residues. Germline values: CDR1 SNHLY, CDR2 FYNNEI. V dropped 5 bases and J dropped 3 bases, with 18 bases sitting between them. This chain's CDR3 is CASSPEQGMSTDTQYF. The CDR3 coding sequence is TGTGCCAGCAGTCCTGAGCAGGGGATGTCTACAGATACGCAGTATTTT.

The chain combines TRBV21-1 with TRBJ2-2; the DNA was not used to check the table's D call, TRBD1. TRBV21-1 is described as a pseudogene. The CDR3 contains 20 residues. The CDR3 region has the DNA TGTGCCAGCAGCACAAAAGGAAAGTTGACAGGGACCGCGAACACCGGGGAGCTGTTTTTT. Translating it yields CASSTKGKLTGTANTGELFF.

The chain links TRBV3-1 (or the pseudogene TRBV3-2) to TRBJ1-2, with TRBD1 matching 10 bases. V trimming: 6 bases; J trimming: 6 bases; junction bases outside the gene matches: 7. This CDR3 spans 14 amino acids. The V gene's germline CDR1 is LGHDT and CDR2 YNNKEL (reference sequence). CDR3 residues: CASRHGQGVHGYTF. The DNA of the CDR3 is TGTGCCAGCAGACATGGACAGGGGGTGCATGGCTACACCTTC.

The genes are TRBV9 and TRBJ2-3, with a weak D call TRBD2 (6 bases). The CDR3 consists of 15 residues. Trimming removed 3 bases from V and 3 bases from J, with 14 bases in between. Germline V gene data show CDR1 as SGDLS and CDR2 as YYNGEE. The CDR3 region is CASSAWDSKTDTQYF. The CDR3 DNA sequence: TGTGCCAGCAGCGCCTGGGACTCTAAGACAGATACGCAGTATTTT. The full variable domain, completed using reference TRBV9 and TRBJ2-3, is DSGVTQTPKHLITATGQRVTLRCSPRSGDLSVYWYQQSLDQGLQFLIQYYNGEERAKGNILERFSAQQFPDLHSELNLSSLELGDSALYFCASSAWDSKTDTQYFGPGTRLTVL.

V usage is TRBV19 and J usage is TRBJ2-7; 10 bases line up with TRBD1. The ends lost 3 bases at V and 2 bases at J; junction bases unmatched: 4. CDR3 length: 15 residues. In germline, CDR1 is LNHDA, CDR2 SQIVND (reference sequence). CDR3 nucleotide sequence: TGTGCCAGTAGTATTGGGACAGGGGCTCCCTACGAGCAGTACTTC. Its translation is CASSIGTGAPYEQYF.

V gene TRBV5-4 combines with J gene TRBJ2-3, with 11 bases fitting TRBD2. The CDR3 is made up of 16 amino acids. CDR1 is SGHNT, CDR2 YYREEE, per germline (reference sequence). V lost 0 bases, J lost 0 bases, and 0 bases stayed unmatched. The CDR3 region is CASSLGLAGSTDTQYF. As DNA, the CDR3 is TGTGCCAGCAGCTTGGGACTAGCGGGGAGCACAGATACGCAGTATTTT.

V is TRBV4-3 and J is TRBJ2-7, with unresolved D. V dropped 4 bases and J dropped 6 bases, with 16 bases sitting between them. Germline V gene data show CDR1 as LGHNA and CDR2 as YSLEER. The CDR3 sequence is 14 residues long. The CDR3 DNA sequence: TGCGCCAGCAGCCTCGGTATAAGAAGTAGCGAGCAGTACTTC. Residues: CASSLGIRSSEQYF.

The chain uses TRBV27 and TRBJ2-1; D possibly corresponds to TRBD1 (6 bases). The V gene lost 5 bases and the J gene lost 6 bases, with 17 bases spanning the gap. This CDR3 spans 15 amino acids. Germline CDR1 reads MNHEY; CDR2 reads SMNVEV (reference sequence). The CDR3 coding sequence is TGTGCCAGCAGTCCCGGGACACACTCTGGCAATGAGCAGTTCTTC. Protein product: CASSPGTHSGNEQFF.

CDR3 in amino acids: CASSTTGTTPLHF. The CDR3 DNA follows: TGTGCCAGCAGCACGACAGGGACCACACCCCTCCACTTT. The chain couples TRBV27 to TRBJ1-6; 7 nucleotides match TRBD1. J lost 11 bases, V lost 6 bases, and 7 bases had no gene match. CDR1 is MNHEY, CDR2 SMNVEV, per germline (reference sequence). The CDR3 extends over 13 amino acids.

The chain combines TRBV11-2 with TRBJ2-7; D is unclear. In germline, CDR1 is SGHAT, CDR2 FQNNGV. The length of the CDR3 is 14 residues. The V end lost 2 bases, the J end lost 0 bases, and 8 bases lay between the germline ends. The CDR3, as DNA: TGTGCCAGCAGCTTACTAGAAAGCTCCTACGAGCAGTACTTC. Protein product: CASSLLESSYEQYF.